The clone carrying this T cell receptor beta chain appeared a few times. As yet, its antigen is unknown. The sample originates from a study of T-cell memory formation after mild COVID-19. Whole-study context: The two donors had largely donor-specific TCR clusters.

The study, taken as a whole, reports: Cross-reactive memory seemingly joined, as some responding clones were found in pre-infection memory. Clones shrinking from day 15 to 85 showed even CD4/CD8 mixes; later expanders tilted CD4+.

5'RACE with constant-segment primers built TCRalpha and TCRbeta cDNA libraries with UMIs. TCRdb redid the calling of the 5' RACE reads with MiXCR, one entry per CDR3 protein. The table lists about 210,000 distinct CDR3 sequences, roughly 30% of them singletons. Germline V CDR1 and CDR2: LGHDT, YNNKEL (reference sequence). V lost 4 bases, J lost 4 bases, and 6 bases stayed unmatched. CDR3 size: 15 residues. Sequencing used PBMCs or a T cell subset sorted from them (not recorded which). V usage is TRBV3-1 and J usage is TRBJ2-2; 7 nucleotides agree with TRBD1. The sequence was obtained from an adult woman who had mild COVID-19 (a few samples of this study predate the infection). Cell type and time point are not known. CDR3 DNA: TGTGCCAGCAGCCCGTCAACAGGGGCCACCGGGGAGCTGTTTTTT. It translates to CASSPSTGATGELFF.